This entry lists 22 T cell receptor beta chains sequenced from one sample in a study of shared clonotypes between healthy human individuals. Profiled with immunoSEQ multiplex PCR; TCRdb holds only in-frame clones, not every one. The table includes about 680,000 clones, 92% detected once. The naive CD8 subset, CD45RO-negative cells positively selected for CCR7, excluded terminally differentiated effector memory CD45RA+ cells. Sequenced material: naive CD8+ T cells sorted from blood. The receptors come from a man aged 30 to 45 in good health.

V gene TRBV7-9 combines with J gene TRBJ2-1; TRBD2 matches at 14 bases. The CDR3 sequence is 19 residues long. V shed 3 bases, J shed 5 bases, and the junction held 12 bases outside the gene matches. Germline V CDR1 and CDR2: SEHNR, FQNEAQ (reference sequence). In DNA form, the CDR3 reads TGTGCCAGCAGCTTCCCCGTCGGGACTAGCGGGAGAAGCGACAATGAGCAGTTCTTC. Translation: CASSFPVGTSGRSDNEQFF.

The rearrangement uses TRBV5-8 and TRBJ2-1; D unclear. CDR3 length: 10 residues. CDR1 and CDR2 (germline): SGHTS, YDEGEE. With 2 bases removed from V and 7 bases from J, the gap between germline ends came to 1 base. This chain's CDR3 is CASSLNEQFF. The CDR3 region has the DNA TGTGCCAGCAGCTTAAATGAGCAGTTCTTC.

The chain uses TRBV15 and TRBJ2-1; no clear D. Germline CDR1 is LNHNV and CDR2 is YYDKDF (reference sequence). The CDR3 runs 13 residues. Trimming shortened V by 6 bases and J by 8 bases, and 14 bases separated the two germline ends. The CDR3 region is CATRIDRSDEQFF. The CDR3 DNA follows: TGTGCCACCAGAATCGACCGGAGCGATGAGCAGTTCTTC.

V and J are TRBV11-2 and TRBJ2-1; D perhaps matches TRBD2 (5 bases). The V end lost 3 bases, the J end lost 13 bases, and 16 bases lay between the germline ends. The CDR3 spans 13 residues. The germline V gene has CDR1 SGHAT and CDR2 FQNNGV. The chain's CDR3 is CASSFEGSRPQFF. CDR3 nucleotide sequence: TGTGCCAGCAGCTTTGAGGGTTCCCGCCCACAGTTCTTC.

The gene calls are TRBV5-4 and TRBJ2-5, with D perhaps TRBD1 (6 bases). With 2 bases removed from V and 2 bases from J, the gap between germline ends came to 10 bases. Germline CDR1 SGHNT, CDR2 YYREEE (reference sequence). The CDR3 is 14 residues long. The CDR3 sequence: CASSFDRSQETQYF. Here the CDR3 DNA reads TGTGCCAGCAGCTTTGACAGGTCACAAGAGACCCAGTACTTC. The variable domain in full, with the rest retrieved from reference TRBV5-4 and TRBJ2-5, is ETGVTQSPTHLIKTRGQQVTLRCSSQSGHNTVSWYQQALGQGPQFIFQYYREEENGRGNFPPRFSGLQFPNYSSELNVNALELDDSALYLCASSFDRSQETQYFGPGTRLLVL.

V usage is TRBV30 and J usage is TRBJ2-1, with TRBD2 identical over 10 bases. V was clipped by 5 bases and J by 3 bases; unmatched bases: 7. The CDR3 extends over 15 amino acids. The germline CDR1 and CDR2 sequences are GTSNPN and SVGIG (reference sequence). The CDR3 sequence is CAWQAGLAVYNEQFF. CDR3 in DNA: TGTGCCTGGCAAGCAGGACTAGCGGTCTACAATGAGCAGTTCTTC.

The V gene is TRBV7-6, the J gene TRBJ2-5; D uncertain. CDR1 is SGHVS and CDR2 is FNYEAQ in the germline V gene. Between the trimmed V and J ends, which lost 1 base and 5 bases, there was a span of 8 bases. The CDR3 runs to 13 residues. The CDR3 region has the DNA TGTGCCAGCAGCTTAGATGTGACGGAGACCCAGTACTTC. Translated, it gives CASSLDVTETQYF.

This rearrangement joins TRBV29-1 to TRBJ2-7; D gene ambiguous. The CDR3 covers 15 residues. The V end lost 0 bases, the J end lost 2 bases, and 14 bases lay between the germline ends. The V gene's germline CDR1 is SQVTM and CDR2 ANQGSEA. The CDR3 sequence is CSVEDRSGTAYEQYF. The CDR3 DNA reads TGCAGCGTTGAAGATCGCTCGGGCACCGCCTACGAGCAGTACTTC.

J is TRBJ2-1 and V is TRBV27; the D is unclear. CDR1 and CDR2 from the germline V gene are MNHEY and SMNVEV (reference sequence). The V end was cut by 0 bases, the J end by 13 bases, with 7 bases between. This CDR3 is 11 amino acids long. The CDR3 loop is CASSLSTRQFF. The CDR3 bases are TGTGCCAGCAGTTTATCTACAAGACAGTTCTTC.

V is TRBV11-3 and J is TRBJ2-5, with 9 bases lining up with TRBD2. The CDR3 extends over 13 amino acids. The trim removed 4 bases at V and 8 bases at J, leaving 5 bases unmatched. CDR1 SGHNT and CDR2 YENEEA come from the germline V gene. CDR3 loop: CASSSGLAGTQYF. In DNA, the CDR3 is TGTGCCAGCAGCTCGGGACTAGCCGGAACCCAGTACTTC.

Only one count was recorded for this clone. The chain joins TRBV15 to TRBJ2-5; possible D gene TRBD1, 6 bases. The CDR3 spans 15 residues. Germline V gene data show CDR1 as LNHNV and CDR2 as YYDKDF (reference sequence). Trimming cost V 0 bases and J 5 bases, with 13 bases left between them. CDR3 protein: CATSRDTGYGETQYF. The DNA for the CDR3 is TGTGCCACCAGCAGAGATACAGGGTATGGGGAGACCCAGTACTTC.

This clone occurred once. The chain has TRBV7-9 and TRBJ2-1, with TRBD2 matching 9 bases. CDR1 and CDR2 (germline): SEHNR, FQNEAQ (reference sequence). The CDR3 covers 14 residues. J was trimmed by 8 bases and V by 5 bases; bases with no gene match: 7. The CDR3 loop is CASSPGLALDEQFF. The CDR3 DNA is TGTGCCAGCAGCCCGGGACTAGCTCTCGATGAGCAGTTCTTC.

The chain recombines TRBV12-5 with TRBJ1-1, with 7 bases that match TRBD1. V was pared by 0 bases and J by 1 base, with 2 bases of the junction left unmatched. Germline loops: CDR1 LGHNT, CDR2 FRNRAP. This CDR3 region has 15 residues. The CDR3 DNA reads as TGTGCTAGTGGTTTGGTACAGGGGAAGAACACTGAAGCTTTCTTT. Translation: CASGLVQGKNTEAFF. The variable domain in full, completed from reference TRBV12-5 and TRBJ1-1, reads DARVTQTPRHKVTEMGQEVTMRCQPILGHNTVFWYRQTMMQGLELLAYFRNRAPLDDSGMPKDRFSAEMPDATLATLKIQPSEPRDSAVYFCASGLVQGKNTEAFFGQGTRLTVV.

The chain is built from TRBV4-1 and TRBJ2-2; no reliable D call. There are 13 residues in the CDR3. Germline CDR1 MGHRA, CDR2 YSYEKL. V was shortened by 0 bases and J by 7 bases, with 6 bases between the two germline ends. The CDR3 spells CASSQEFVGELFF. The CDR3 DNA sequence: TGCGCCAGCAGCCAAGAATTTGTCGGGGAGCTGTTTTTT.

The gene calls are TRBV28 and TRBJ1-5; D remains unclear. The V end lost 3 bases, the J end lost 5 bases, and 5 bases lay between the germline ends. CDR1 and CDR2 from the germline V gene are MDHEN and SYDVKM. The CDR3 is 12 residues long. The CDR3 loop reads CASSLEDQPQHF. The CDR3 DNA reads TGTGCCAGCAGTTTGGAAGATCAGCCCCAGCATTTT.

This clone was recorded a few times. The rearrangement joins TRBV5-4 to TRBJ1-2; D is unclear. The ends were cut back, 4 bases at V and 3 bases at J, with 13 bases in the middle. Germline V gene data show CDR1 as SGHNT and CDR2 as YYREEE (reference sequence). There are 14 residues in the CDR3. This CDR3 reads CASSPPGRDYGYTF. CDR3 DNA sequence: TGTGCCAGCAGCCCTCCCGGACGGGACTATGGCTACACCTTC.

This clone was counted once. The genes are TRBV2 and TRBJ2-1; 7 bases agree with TRBD2. The ends lost 8 bases at V and 7 bases at J; junction bases unmatched: 8. The CDR3 totals 13 residues. Germline CDR1 and CDR2: SNHLY and FYNNEI. This CDR3 reads CASLAVNTNEQFF. For the CDR3, the DNA is TGTGCCAGCCTAGCGGTCAATACAAATGAGCAGTTCTTC.

This rearrangement joins TRBV27 to TRBJ1-5; no clear D gene. Germline assignment: CDR1 MNHEY and CDR2 SMNVEV (reference sequence). This CDR3 has 13 amino acids. The germline V and J ends were trimmed by 5 bases and 0 bases, with 5 bases remaining between them. The CDR3 spells CASSRYSNQPQHF. The CDR3 nucleotides read TGTGCCAGCAGTCGTTATAGCAATCAGCCCCAGCATTTT.

The rearrangement links TRBV13 to TRBJ2-5; tentative D call: TRBD1 (6 bases). Germline CDR1 is PRHDT and CDR2 is FYEKMQ (reference sequence). V lost 5 bases and J lost 3, with 13 bases in between. The CDR3 contains 14 residues. The CDR3 bases are TGTGCCAGCAGCACCCGGGACATCGAAGAGACCCAGTACTTC. It yields the protein CASSTRDIEETQYF.

This clone appeared a single time. The sample has other DNA sequences that encode this CDR3 too. The chain couples TRBV27 to TRBJ2-7; D perhaps matches TRBD1 (5 bases). This CDR3 has 14 residues. Germline V gene sequence: CDR1 MNHEY, CDR2 SMNVEV (reference sequence). Deletions cut 5 bases from V and 0 bases from J, with 11 bases between. CDR3 residues: CASSPDRGSYEQYF. CDR3 nucleotides: TGTGCCAGCAGTCCCGACAGAGGCTCCTACGAGCAGTACTTC.

This rearrangement joins TRBV7-9 to TRBJ2-3, with D perhaps given as TRBD1 or TRBD2 (5 bases each). This CDR3 contains 16 residues. Germline V gene data show CDR1 as SEHNR and CDR2 as FQNEAQ (reference sequence). Trimming shortened V by 4 bases and J by 1 base, and 15 bases separated the two germline ends. The CDR3 sequence: CASSSYLGEGTDTQYF. The CDR3 DNA reads as TGTGCCAGCAGCTCCTATCTGGGGGAAGGCACAGATACGCAGTATTTT.

On this clone: The same CDR3 can be traced to other DNA sequences in this sample. This rearrangement joins TRBV7-9 to TRBJ2-1; a possible D gene is TRBD2 (5 bases). Germline V gene data show CDR1 as SEHNR and CDR2 as FQNEAQ (reference sequence). Deletions cut 2 bases from V and 3 bases from J, with 5 bases between. CDR3 length equals 13 residues. CDR3 loop: CASSLRGYNEQFF. Written as DNA, the CDR3 is TGTGCCAGCAGCTTACGGGGCTACAATGAGCAGTTCTTC.